These T cell receptor beta chains were read from a single sample in a study of blood T cells in healthy people across ages. TCRdb called the 5' RACE reads again in MiXCR, with one record for every CDR3 protein. The sample lists some 900,000 distinct CDR3 sequences, roughly 48% occurring once. Material: blood. The receptors originated from a man aged 25 to 40 in good health. CDR3s include the opening cysteine and the closing phenylalanine or tryptophan. Fields, in order: D gene, clone size, J gene, V gene, CDR3 protein, CDR3 DNA. A D gene is named only where the DNA matches it firmly. Size tells how often a clone was seen (once, few, many) or the class of an expanded clone, and some rows leave it out.

- - TRBJ2-1 TRBV11-3 CASSVSGSYNEQFF TGTGCCAGCAGCGTCTCGGGATCCTACAATGAGCAGTTCTTC
- few TRBJ2-3 TRBV12-3/TRBV12-4 CASRYPPRADTQYF TGTGCCAGCAGGTATCCACCAAGGGCAGATACGCAGTATTTT
- - TRBJ1-4 TRBV7-9 CASSLLLGIGEKLFF TGTGCCAGCAGCTTATTACTGGGGATCGGTGAAAAACTGTTTTTT
TRBD1 - TRBJ1-5 TRBV6-2/TRBV6-3 CASSRRTGGEQPQHF TGTGCCAGCAGCCGAAGGACAGGGGGGGAGCAGCCCCAGCATTTT
TRBD1 - TRBJ1-2 TRBV2 CASLLRETGGNYGYTF TGTGCCAGCCTCTTGAGGGAGACAGGGGGAAACTATGGCTACACCTTC
- - TRBJ2-7 TRBV20-1 CSAREGYEQYF TGCAGTGCTAGGGAGGGTTACGAGCAGTACTTC
- - TRBJ2-7 TRBV5-1 CASSFRSGKDEQYF TGCGCCAGCAGCTTTAGGTCAGGGAAGGACGAGCAGTACTTC
- - TRBJ1-5 TRBV12-3/TRBV12-4 CASSLVESNQPQHF TGTGCCAGCAGTTTAGTGGAGAGCAATCAGCCCCAGCATTTT
TRBD1 few TRBJ1-2 TRBV20-1 CSAWDRFTNYGYTF TGCAGTGCCTGGGACAGATTTACCAACTATGGCTACACCTTC
TRBD2 - TRBJ2-1 TRBV4-2 CASSRSGRDEQFF TGTGCCAGCAGCCGATCGGGGAGGGATGAGCAGTTCTTC
- - TRBJ1-1 TRBV2 CASSEREGDTEAFF TGTGCCAGCAGTGAAAGGGAGGGGGACACTGAAGCTTTCTTT
- - TRBJ2-4 TRBV2 CASRNRRNIQYF TGTGCCAGCAGAAACAGACGAAACATTCAGTACTTC
- - TRBJ1-4 TRBV5-1 CASSLDPGMGEKLFF TGCGCCAGCAGCTTGGACCCGGGGATGGGTGAAAAACTGTTTTTT
TRBD2 - TRBJ2-1 TRBV5-1 CASPQGSSGARYKEQFF TGCGCCAGCCCCCAAGGTTCGAGCGGGGCCCGCTACAAGGAGCAGTTCTTC
- - TRBJ2-3 TRBV7-2 CASSLGASPTDTQYF TGTGCCAGCAGCTTAGGAGCTAGCCCGACAGATACGCAGTATTTT
- - TRBJ1-1 TRBV4-2 CASSQPQVLPGMNTEAFF TGTGCCAGCAGCCAACCACAGGTCCTGCCCGGTATGAACACTGAAGCTTTCTTT
- - TRBJ2-7 TRBV5-5 CASSLVRQFYEQYF TGTGCCAGCAGCTTGGTCCGACAATTCTACGAGCAGTACTTC
- once TRBJ2-5 TRBV27 CASSLYELGGDNEQYF TGTGCCAGCAGTTTATATGAGCTCGGAGGGGACAATGAGCAGTACTTC
TRBD1 few TRBJ1-1 TRBV14 CASSRRQGMNTEAFF TGTGCCAGCAGTCGTCGACAGGGCATGAACACTGAAGCTTTCTTT
- many TRBJ2-5 TRBV4-1 CASGSGTQQETQYF TGCGCCAGCGGCTCCGGGACCCAGCAAGAGACCCAGTACTTC
- few TRBJ2-7 TRBV29-1 CSVADIYEQYF TGCAGCGTTGCCGACATCTACGAGCAGTACTTC
TRBD2 - TRBJ2-6 TRBV6-1 CASSESGGDNVLTF TGTGCCAGCAGTGAATCGGGGGGAGACAACGTCCTGACTTTC
TRBD2 - TRBJ2-7 TRBV20-1 CSAALSPLAVDSYEQYF TGCAGTGCTGCTCTATCCCCCCTAGCGGTTGACTCCTACGAGCAGTACTTC
- many TRBJ2-7 TRBV12-3/TRBV12-4 CASKLRNTYEQYF TGTGCCAGCAAGTTAAGGAACACCTACGAGCAGTACTTC
- - TRBJ1-2 TRBV11-3 CASSPLCGYTF TGTGCCAGCAGCCCGTTATGTGGCTACACCTTC
- - TRBJ2-3 TRBV7-2 CASSRRQGGLTDTQYF TGTGCCAGCAGTAGAAGACAGGGAGGCTTGACAGATACGCAGTATTTT
TRBD1 - TRBJ2-5 TRBV5-1 CASSKTTTGSETQYF TGCGCCAGCAGCAAAACTACGACAGGGAGCGAGACCCAGTACTTC
TRBD1 - TRBJ1-6 TRBV7-2 CASSFRGGALSPLHF TGTGCCAGCAGCTTCAGGGGGGGAGCCTTGTCACCCCTCCACTTT
TRBD1 - TRBJ2-1 TRBV20-1 CSAGQGAHNEQFF TGCAGTGCTGGACAGGGGGCCCACAATGAGCAGTTCTTC
- once TRBJ2-3 TRBV5-1 CASTLNLAESDTQYF TGCGCCAGCACCCTAAACCTAGCAGAGTCGGATACGCAGTATTTT
TRBD2 - TRBJ2-7 TRBV27 CASSCGTSGGRYEQYF TGTGCCAGCAGTTGCGGGACTAGCGGGGGGCGCTACGAGCAGTACTTC
- - TRBJ2-1 TRBV20-1 CSAREQVSEQFF TGCAGTGCTAGAGAGCAAGTCAGTGAGCAGTTCTTC
- few TRBJ2-7 TRBV11-2 CASSYRDPRGREQYF TGTGCCAGCAGCTACCGGGACCCAAGAGGACGCGAGCAGTACTTC
- many TRBJ2-5 TRBV6-5 CASSGSGSQETQYF TGTGCCAGCAGTGGGTCAGGGTCCCAAGAGACCCAGTACTTC
- - TRBJ1-1 TRBV12-3/TRBV12-4 CASSLQGMSTEAFF TGTGCCAGCAGTTTACAGGGGATGTCCACTGAAGCTTTCTTT
- few TRBJ2-1 TRBV6-1 CASETYNEQFF TGTGCCAGCGAGACCTACAATGAGCAGTTCTTC
- - TRBJ1-2 TRBV3-1 CASSQSRAYGYTF TGTGCCAGCAGCCAATCTAGGGCCTATGGCTACACCTTC
TRBD2 - TRBJ2-1 TRBV9 CASSVVAGGGNNEQFF TGTGCCAGCAGCGTAGTGGCGGGGGGCGGCAACAATGAGCAGTTCTTC
- - TRBJ2-1 TRBV20-1 CSARESGQGDHEQFF TGCAGTGCTAGAGAATCGGGACAAGGTGACCATGAGCAGTTCTTC
- few TRBJ2-7 TRBV28 CASSVRGSGEQYF TGTGCCAGCAGTGTACGGGGTTCAGGCGAGCAGTACTTC
- - TRBJ2-7 TRBV4-1 CASSLRQDHYEQYF TGCGCCAGCAGCCTAAGACAGGACCACTACGAGCAGTACTTC
- - TRBJ1-5 TRBV7-9 CASKGPNQPQHF TGTGCCAGTAAGGGGCCCAATCAGCCCCAGCATTTT
TRBD1 few TRBJ1-2 TRBV7-9 CASSLAGGDGYTF TGTGCCAGCAGCTTAGCAGGGGGCGATGGCTACACCTTC